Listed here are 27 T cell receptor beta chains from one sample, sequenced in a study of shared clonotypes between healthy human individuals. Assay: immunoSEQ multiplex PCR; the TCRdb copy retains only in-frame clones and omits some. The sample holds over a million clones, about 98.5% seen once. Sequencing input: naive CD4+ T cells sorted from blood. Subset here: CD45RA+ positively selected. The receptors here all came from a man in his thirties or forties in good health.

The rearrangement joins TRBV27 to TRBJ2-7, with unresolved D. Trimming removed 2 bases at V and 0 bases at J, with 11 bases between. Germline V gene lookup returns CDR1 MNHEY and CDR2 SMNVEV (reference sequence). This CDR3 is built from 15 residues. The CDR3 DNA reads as TGTGCCAGCAGTTTACGGCAGACGAGCTCCTACGAGCAGTACTTC. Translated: CASSLRQTSSYEQYF.

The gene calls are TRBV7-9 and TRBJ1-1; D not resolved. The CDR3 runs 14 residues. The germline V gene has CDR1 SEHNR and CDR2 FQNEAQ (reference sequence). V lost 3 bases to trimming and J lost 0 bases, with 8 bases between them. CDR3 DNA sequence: TGTGCCAGCAGCTTTCGGGTCATGAACACTGAAGCTTTCTTT. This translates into CASSFRVMNTEAFF. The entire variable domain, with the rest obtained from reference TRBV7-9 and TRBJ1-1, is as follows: DTGVSQNPRHKITKRGQNVTFRCDPISEHNRLYWYRQTLGQGPEFLTYFQNEAQLEKSRLLSDRFSAERPKGSFSTLEIQRTEQGDSAMYLCASSFRVMNTEAFFGQGTRLTVV.

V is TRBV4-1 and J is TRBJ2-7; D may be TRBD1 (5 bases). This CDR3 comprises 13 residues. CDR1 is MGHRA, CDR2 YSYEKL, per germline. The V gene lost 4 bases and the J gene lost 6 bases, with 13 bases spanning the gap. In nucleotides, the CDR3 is TGCGCCAGCAGCCTAGGGGTGCCGGGCGAGCAGTACTTC. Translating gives CASSLGVPGEQYF.

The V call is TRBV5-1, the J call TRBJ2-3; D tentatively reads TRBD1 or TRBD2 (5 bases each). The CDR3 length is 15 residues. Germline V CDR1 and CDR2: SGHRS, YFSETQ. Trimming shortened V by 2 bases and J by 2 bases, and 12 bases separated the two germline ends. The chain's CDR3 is CASSFRGWDTDTQYF. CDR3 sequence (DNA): TGCGCCAGCAGCTTTCGGGGCTGGGACACAGATACGCAGTATTTT.

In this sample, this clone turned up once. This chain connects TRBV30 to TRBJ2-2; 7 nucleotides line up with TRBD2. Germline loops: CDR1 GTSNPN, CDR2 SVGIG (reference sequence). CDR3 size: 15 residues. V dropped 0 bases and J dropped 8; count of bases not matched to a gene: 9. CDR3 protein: CAWSVFKAGAGELFF. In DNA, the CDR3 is TGTGCCTGGAGTGTCTTTAAGGCGGGAGCTGGGGAGCTGTTTTTT.

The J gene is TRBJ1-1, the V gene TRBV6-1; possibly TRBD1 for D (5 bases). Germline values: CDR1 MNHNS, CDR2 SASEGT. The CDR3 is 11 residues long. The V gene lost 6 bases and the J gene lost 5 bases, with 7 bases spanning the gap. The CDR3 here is CASSEGTEAFF. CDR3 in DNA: TGTGCCAGCAGCGAGGGGACTGAAGCTTTCTTT.

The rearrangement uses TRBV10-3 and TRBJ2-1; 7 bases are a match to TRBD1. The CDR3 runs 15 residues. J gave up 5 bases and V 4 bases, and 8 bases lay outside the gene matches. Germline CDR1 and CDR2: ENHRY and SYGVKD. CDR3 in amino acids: CAISGLGGADNEQFF. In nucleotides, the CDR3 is TGTGCCATCAGTGGATTAGGGGGCGCTGACAATGAGCAGTTCTTC.

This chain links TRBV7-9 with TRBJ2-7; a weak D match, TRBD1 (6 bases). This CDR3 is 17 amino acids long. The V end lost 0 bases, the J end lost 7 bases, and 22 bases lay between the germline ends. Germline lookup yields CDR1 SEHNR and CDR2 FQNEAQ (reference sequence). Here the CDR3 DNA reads TGTGCCAGCAGCTTAGCTCCCCTGGGGGACAAGCTTTATGAGCAGTACTTC. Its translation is CASSLAPLGDKLYEQYF.

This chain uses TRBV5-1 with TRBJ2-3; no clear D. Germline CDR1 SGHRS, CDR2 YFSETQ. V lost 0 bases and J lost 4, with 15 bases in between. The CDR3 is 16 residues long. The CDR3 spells CASSLEAQLGADTQYF. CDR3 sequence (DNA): TGCGCCAGCAGCTTGGAAGCTCAACTCGGTGCAGATACGCAGTATTTT.

The CDR3 nucleotides read TGTGCCAGCAGTCCCGGGGACACAGGAGTAGGGGGCTACACCTTC. Residues: CASSPGDTGVGGYTF. The chain combines TRBV28 with TRBJ1-2; weak D call: TRBD1 (6 bases). The CDR3 is 15 residues long. Germline CDR1 and CDR2: MDHEN and SYDVKM. The ends were cut back, 5 bases at V and 8 bases at J, with 21 bases in the middle.

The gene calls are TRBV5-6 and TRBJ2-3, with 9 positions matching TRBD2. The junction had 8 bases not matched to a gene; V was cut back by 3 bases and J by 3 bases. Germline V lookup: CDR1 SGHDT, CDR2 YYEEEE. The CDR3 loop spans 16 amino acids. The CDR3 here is CASSSPTSGYTDTQYF. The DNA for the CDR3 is TGTGCCAGCAGCTCGCCCACTAGCGGGTATACAGATACGCAGTATTTT.

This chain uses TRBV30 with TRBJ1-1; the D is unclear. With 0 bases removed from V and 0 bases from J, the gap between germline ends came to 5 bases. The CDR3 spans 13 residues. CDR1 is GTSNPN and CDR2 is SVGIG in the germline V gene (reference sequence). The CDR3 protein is CAWSVAVNTEAFF. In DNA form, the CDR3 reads TGTGCCTGGAGTGTAGCAGTGAACACTGAAGCTTTCTTT.

The CDR3 bases are TGTGCCAGCAGTATTAGCGGGAGGACATCTGAGACCCAGTACTTC. Its protein is CASSISGRTSETQYF. The rearrangement uses TRBV27 and TRBJ2-5, with TRBD2 matching over 10 bases. There are 15 residues in the CDR3. The trim removed 5 bases at V and 5 bases at J, leaving 8 bases unmatched. Looked up from germline, CDR1 is MNHEY and CDR2 is SMNVEV (reference sequence).

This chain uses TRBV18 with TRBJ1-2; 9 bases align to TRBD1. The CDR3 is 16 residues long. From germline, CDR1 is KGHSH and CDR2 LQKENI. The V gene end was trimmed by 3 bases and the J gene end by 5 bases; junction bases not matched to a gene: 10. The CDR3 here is CASSPPRQGDYYGYTF. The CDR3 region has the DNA TGTGCCAGCTCACCTCCTCGACAGGGGGATTATTATGGCTACACCTTC.

In nucleotides, the CDR3 is TGTGCCAGCAGGCCCGACGGGACCCACTACGAGCAGTACTTC. As protein: CASRPDGTHYEQYF. V usage is TRBV6-5 and J usage is TRBJ2-7; D may match TRBD1 or TRBD2 (5 bases each). CDR1 is MNHEY and CDR2 is SVGAGI in the germline V gene. V lost 6 bases and J lost 3, with 15 bases in between. The CDR3 sequence is 14 residues long.

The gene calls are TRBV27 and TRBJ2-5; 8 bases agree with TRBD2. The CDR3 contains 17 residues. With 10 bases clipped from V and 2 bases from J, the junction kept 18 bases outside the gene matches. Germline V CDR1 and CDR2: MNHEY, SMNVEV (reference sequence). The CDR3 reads CATRRDPPGLGQETQYF. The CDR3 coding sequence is TGTGCCACTAGAAGAGACCCCCCGGGACTAGGACAAGAGACCCAGTACTTC.

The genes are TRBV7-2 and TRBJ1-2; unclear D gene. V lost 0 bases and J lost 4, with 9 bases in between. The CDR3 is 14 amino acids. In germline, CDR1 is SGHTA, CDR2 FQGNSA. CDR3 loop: CASSLADQGYGYTF. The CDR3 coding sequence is TGTGCCAGCAGCTTAGCCGACCAAGGCTATGGCTACACCTTC.

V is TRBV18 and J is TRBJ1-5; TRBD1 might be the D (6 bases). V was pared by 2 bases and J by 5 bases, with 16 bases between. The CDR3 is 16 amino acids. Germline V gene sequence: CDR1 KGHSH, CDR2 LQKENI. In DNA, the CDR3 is TGTGCCAGCTCACCAGCCCGCAGGGGACGGGATCAGCCCCAGCATTTT. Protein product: CASSPARRGRDQPQHF.

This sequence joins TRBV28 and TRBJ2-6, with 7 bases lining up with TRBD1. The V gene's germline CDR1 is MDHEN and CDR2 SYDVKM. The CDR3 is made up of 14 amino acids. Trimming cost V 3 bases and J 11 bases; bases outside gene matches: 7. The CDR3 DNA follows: TGTGCCAGCAGTTTGCAGGGGGTAGGCGACGTCCTGACTTTC. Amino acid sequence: CASSLQGVGDVLTF. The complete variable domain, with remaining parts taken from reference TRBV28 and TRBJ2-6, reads DVKVTQSSRYLVKRTGEKVFLECVQDMDHENMFWYRQDPGLGLRLIYFSYDVKMKEKGDIPEGYSVSREKKERFSLILESASTNQTSMYLCASSLQGVGDVLTFGAGSRLTVL.

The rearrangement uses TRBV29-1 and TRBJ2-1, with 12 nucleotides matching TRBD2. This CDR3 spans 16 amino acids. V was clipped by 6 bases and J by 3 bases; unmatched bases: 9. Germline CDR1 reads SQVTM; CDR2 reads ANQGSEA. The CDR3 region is CSVERTSGTSYNEQFF. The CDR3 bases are TGCAGCGTGGAGAGGACTAGCGGGACGAGCTACAATGAGCAGTTCTTC.

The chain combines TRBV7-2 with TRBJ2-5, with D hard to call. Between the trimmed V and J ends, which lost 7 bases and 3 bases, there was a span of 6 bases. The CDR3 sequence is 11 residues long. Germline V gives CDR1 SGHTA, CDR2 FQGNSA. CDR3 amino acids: CASITKETQYF. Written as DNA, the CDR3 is TGTGCCAGCATCACCAAAGAGACCCAGTACTTC.

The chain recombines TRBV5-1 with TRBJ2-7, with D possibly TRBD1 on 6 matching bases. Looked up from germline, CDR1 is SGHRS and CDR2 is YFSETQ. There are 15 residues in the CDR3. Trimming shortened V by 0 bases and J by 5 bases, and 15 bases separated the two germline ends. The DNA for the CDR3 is TGCGCCAGCAGCTTGGTCGGCAGGGGTAAAAACGAGCAGTACTTC. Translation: CASSLVGRGKNEQYF.

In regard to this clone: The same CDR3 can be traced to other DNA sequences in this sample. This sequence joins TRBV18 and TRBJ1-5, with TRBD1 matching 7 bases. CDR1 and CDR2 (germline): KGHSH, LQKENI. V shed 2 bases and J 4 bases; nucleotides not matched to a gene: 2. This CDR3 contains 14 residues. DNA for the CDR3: TGTGCCAGCTCACCAGGGACAGTTAATCAGCCCCAGCATTTT. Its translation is CASSPGTVNQPQHF.

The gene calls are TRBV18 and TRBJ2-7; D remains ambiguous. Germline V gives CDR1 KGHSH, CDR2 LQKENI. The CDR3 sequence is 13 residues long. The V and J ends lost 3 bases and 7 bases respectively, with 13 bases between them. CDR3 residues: CASSPETYWEQYF. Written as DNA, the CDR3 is TGTGCCAGCTCACCTGAGACCTACTGGGAGCAGTACTTC. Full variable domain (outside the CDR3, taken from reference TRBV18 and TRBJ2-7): NAGVMQNPRHLVRRRGQEARLRCSPMKGHSHVYWYRQLPEEGLKFMVYLQKENIIDESGMPKERFSAEFPKEGPSILRIQQVVRGDSAAYFCASSPETYWEQYFGPGTRLTVT.

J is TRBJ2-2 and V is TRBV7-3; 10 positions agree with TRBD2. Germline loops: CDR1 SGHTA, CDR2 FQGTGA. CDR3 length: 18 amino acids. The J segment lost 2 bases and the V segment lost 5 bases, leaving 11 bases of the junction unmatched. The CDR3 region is CASSPNRLAGSNTGELFF. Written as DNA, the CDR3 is TGTGCCAGCAGCCCCAACCGACTAGCGGGCTCAAACACCGGGGAGCTGTTTTTT.

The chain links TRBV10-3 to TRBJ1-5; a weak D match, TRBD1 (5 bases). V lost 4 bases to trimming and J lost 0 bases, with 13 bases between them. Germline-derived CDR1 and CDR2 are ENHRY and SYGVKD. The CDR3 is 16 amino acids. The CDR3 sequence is CAISGGGVYSNQPQHF. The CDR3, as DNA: TGTGCCATCAGTGGGGGAGGGGTGTATAGCAATCAGCCCCAGCATTTT.

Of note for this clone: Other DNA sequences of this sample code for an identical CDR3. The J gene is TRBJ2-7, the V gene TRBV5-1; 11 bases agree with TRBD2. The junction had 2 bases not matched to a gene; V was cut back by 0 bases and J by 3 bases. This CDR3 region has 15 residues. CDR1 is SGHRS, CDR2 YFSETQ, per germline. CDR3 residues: CASSLAGTSGYEQYF. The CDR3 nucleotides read TGCGCCAGCAGCTTGGCTGGGACTAGCGGCTACGAGCAGTACTTC.